Described below is a single T cell receptor beta chain sequence and its context. V lost 2 bases and J lost 8, with 18 bases in between. This CDR3 is 16 amino acids long. The V gene's germline CDR1 is MNHEY and CDR2 SMNVEV (reference sequence). The record originates from a study of shared clonotypes between healthy human individuals. Study background: Per donor, CD8 memory used one plate, CD8 naive used two, CD4 memory used three and CD4 naive used three.

Assay used: immunoSEQ multiplex PCR; TCRdb lists only in-frame clones, some missing. The sample lists 1.6 million or so clones; roughly 97% were seen once. Division of CD4+ cells produced a CD45RA+ naive subset and a CD45RA-negative memory subset. Sequencing used naive CD4+ T cells sorted from blood. Subset given: CD45RA+ positively selected. The receptor was derived from a man aged 25 to 45 in good health. This chain uses TRBV27 with TRBJ1-4; TRBD1 might be the D (6 bases). The CDR3 region is CASSLTPWGAGEKLFF. CDR3 bases: TGTGCCAGCAGTTTAACTCCCTGGGGGGCGGGCGAAAAACTGTTTTTT.